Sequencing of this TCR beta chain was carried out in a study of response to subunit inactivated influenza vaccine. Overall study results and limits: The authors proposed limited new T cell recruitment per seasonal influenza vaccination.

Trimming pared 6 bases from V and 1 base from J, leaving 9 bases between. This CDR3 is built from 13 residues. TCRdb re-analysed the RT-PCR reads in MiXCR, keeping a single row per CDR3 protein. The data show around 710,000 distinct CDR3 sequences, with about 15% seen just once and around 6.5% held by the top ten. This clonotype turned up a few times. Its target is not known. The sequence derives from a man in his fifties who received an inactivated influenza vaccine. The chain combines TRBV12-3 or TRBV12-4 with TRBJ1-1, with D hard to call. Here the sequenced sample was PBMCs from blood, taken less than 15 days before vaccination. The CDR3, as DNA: TGTGCCAGCAGCCGCCCCCCGAACACTGAAGCTTTCTTT. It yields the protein CASSRPPNTEAFF.